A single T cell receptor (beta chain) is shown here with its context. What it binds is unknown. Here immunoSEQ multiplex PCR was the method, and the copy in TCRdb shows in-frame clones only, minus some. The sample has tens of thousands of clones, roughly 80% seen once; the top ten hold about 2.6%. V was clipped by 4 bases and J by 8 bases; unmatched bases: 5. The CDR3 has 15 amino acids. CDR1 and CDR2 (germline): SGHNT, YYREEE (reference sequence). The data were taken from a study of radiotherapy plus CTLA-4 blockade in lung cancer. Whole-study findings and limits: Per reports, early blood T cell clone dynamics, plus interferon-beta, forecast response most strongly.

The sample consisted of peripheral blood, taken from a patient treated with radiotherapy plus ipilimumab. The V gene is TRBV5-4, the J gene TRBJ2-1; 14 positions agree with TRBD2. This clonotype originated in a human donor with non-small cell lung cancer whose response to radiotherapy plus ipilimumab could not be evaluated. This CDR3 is CASSHGLAGGYEQFF. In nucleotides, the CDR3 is TGTGCCAGCAGCCATGGACTAGCGGGAGGTTATGAGCAGTTCTTC.